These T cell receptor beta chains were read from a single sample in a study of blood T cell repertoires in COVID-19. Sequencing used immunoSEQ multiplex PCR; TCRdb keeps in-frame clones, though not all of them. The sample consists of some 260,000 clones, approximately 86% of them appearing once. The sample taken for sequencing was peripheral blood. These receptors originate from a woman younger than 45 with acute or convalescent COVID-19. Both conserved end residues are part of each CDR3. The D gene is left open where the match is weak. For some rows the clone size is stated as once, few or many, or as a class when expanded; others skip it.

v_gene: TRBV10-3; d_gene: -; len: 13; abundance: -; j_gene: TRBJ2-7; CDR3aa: CAISVSGSYEQYF; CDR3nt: TGTGCCATCAGTGTAAGCGGTTCCTACGAGCAGTACTTC
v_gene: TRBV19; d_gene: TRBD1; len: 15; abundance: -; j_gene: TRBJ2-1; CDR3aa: CASRIQGAFNNEQFF; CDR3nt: TGTGCCAGTCGAATACAGGGGGCATTCAACAATGAGCAGTTCTTC
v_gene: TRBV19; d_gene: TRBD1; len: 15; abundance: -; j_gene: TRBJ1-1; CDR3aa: CASSMGAGGVTEAFF; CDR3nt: TGTGCCAGTAGTATGGGGGCAGGGGGCGTCACTGAAGCTTTCTTT
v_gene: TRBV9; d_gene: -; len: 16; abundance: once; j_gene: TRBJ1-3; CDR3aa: CASSTKGTPSGNTMYF; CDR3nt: TGTGCCAGCAGCACCAAAGGGACTCCCTCTGGAAACACCATGTATTTT
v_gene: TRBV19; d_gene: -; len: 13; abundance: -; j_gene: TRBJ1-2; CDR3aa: CASTQELNYGYTF; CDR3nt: TGTGCCAGTACACAGGAACTTAACTATGGCTACACCTTC
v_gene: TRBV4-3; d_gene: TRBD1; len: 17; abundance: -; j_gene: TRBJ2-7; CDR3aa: CASSQPQDRGNTYEQYF; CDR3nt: TGCGCCAGCAGCCAGCCCCAGGACAGGGGGAATACCTACGAGCAGTACTTC
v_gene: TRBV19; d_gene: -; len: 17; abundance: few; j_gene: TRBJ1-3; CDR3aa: CASTSGEPAGPGNTIYF; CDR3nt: TGTGCCAGTACTTCTGGGGAACCGGCGGGGCCTGGAAACACCATATATTTT
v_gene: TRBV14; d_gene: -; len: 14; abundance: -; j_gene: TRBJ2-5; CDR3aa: CASSIKRMGETQYF; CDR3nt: TGTGCCAGCAGCATAAAGCGGATGGGAGAGACCCAGTACTTC
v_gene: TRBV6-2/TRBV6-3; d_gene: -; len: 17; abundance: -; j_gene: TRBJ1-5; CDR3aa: CASSYDPGGAGNQPQHF; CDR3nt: TGTGCCAGCAGTTACGATCCGGGGGGCGCGGGCAATCAGCCCCAGCATTTT
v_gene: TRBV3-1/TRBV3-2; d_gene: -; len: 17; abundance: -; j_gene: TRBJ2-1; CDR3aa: CASSPNPGTPPYNEQFF; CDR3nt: TGTGCCAGCAGCCCAAACCCCGGGACTCCACCATACAATGAGCAGTTCTTC
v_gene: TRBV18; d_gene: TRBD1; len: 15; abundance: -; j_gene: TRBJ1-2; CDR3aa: CASSPLQGTNYGYTF; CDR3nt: TGTGCCAGCTCACCACTACAGGGGACGAACTATGGCTACACCTTC
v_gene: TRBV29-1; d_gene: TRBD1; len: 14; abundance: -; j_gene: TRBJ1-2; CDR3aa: CSVDGTGNIYGYTF; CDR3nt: TGCAGCGTTGATGGGACAGGGAACATTTATGGCTACACCTTC
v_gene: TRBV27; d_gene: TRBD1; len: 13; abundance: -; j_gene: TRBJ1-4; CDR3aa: CASRTGADEKLFF; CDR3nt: TGTGCCAGCAGAACAGGGGCTGATGAAAAACTGTTTTTT
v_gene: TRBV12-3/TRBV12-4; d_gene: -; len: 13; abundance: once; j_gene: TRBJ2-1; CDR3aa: CASSPDWDNEQFF; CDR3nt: TGTGCCAGCAGTCCTGACTGGGACAATGAGCAGTTCTTC
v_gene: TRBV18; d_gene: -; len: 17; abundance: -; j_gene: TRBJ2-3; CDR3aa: CASSPRKGMLGTDTQYF; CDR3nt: TGTGCCAGCTCACCTCGTAAGGGGATGTTGGGAACAGATACGCAGTATTTT
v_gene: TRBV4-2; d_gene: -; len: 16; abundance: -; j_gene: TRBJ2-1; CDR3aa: CASSQAGGSSYNEQFF; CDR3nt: TGTGCCAGCAGCCAGGCTGGGGGGAGCTCCTACAATGAGCAGTTCTTC
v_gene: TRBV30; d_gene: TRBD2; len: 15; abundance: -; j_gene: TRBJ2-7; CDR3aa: CAWMRAGLADYEQYF; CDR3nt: TGTGCCTGGATGAGAGCTGGACTAGCGGACTACGAGCAGTACTTC
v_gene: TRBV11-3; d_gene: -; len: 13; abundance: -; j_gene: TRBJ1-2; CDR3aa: CASSSYREYGYTF; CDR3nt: TGTGCCAGCAGCTCCTACAGGGAATATGGCTACACCTTC
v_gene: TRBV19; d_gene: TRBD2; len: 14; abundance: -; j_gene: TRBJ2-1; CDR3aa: CASSISSGPDEQFF; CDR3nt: TGTGCCAGTAGTATTTCTAGCGGGCCCGATGAGCAGTTCTTC
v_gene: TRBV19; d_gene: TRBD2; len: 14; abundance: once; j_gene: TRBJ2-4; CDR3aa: CASSIRAGGPGQYF; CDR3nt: TGTGCCAGTAGTATCCGTGCGGGAGGGCCGGGTCAGTACTTC
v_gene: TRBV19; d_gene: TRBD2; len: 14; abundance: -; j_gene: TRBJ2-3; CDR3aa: CASAKAGVADTQYF; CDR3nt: TGTGCCAGTGCTAAAGCGGGAGTTGCAGATACGCAGTATTTT
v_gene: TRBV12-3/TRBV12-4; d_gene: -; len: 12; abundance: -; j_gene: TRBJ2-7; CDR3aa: CASSSRQREQYF; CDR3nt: TGTGCCAGCAGTTCTCGGCAGCGCGAGCAGTACTTC
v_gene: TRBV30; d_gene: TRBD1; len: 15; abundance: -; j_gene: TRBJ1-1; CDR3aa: CAWRSTGGFSGEAFF; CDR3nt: TGTGCCTGGAGAAGTACAGGGGGCTTCTCTGGTGAAGCTTTCTTT
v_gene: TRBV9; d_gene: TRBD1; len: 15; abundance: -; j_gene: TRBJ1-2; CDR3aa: CASSVGRGQGGGYTF; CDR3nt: TGTGCCAGCAGCGTAGGTCGGGGACAGGGAGGTGGCTACACCTTC
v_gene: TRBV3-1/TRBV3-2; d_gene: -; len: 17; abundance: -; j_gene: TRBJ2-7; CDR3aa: CASSQVWGHRSSYEQYF; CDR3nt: TGTGCCAGCAGCCAAGTATGGGGGCATCGGAGCTCCTACGAGCAGTACTTC
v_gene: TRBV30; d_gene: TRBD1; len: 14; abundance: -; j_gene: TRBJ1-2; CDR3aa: CAWSGRGTGNGYTF; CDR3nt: TGTGCCTGGAGTGGCCGGGGGACAGGGAATGGCTACACCTTC
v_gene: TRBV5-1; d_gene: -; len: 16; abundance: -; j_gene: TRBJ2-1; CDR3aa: CASSFSVRGSYNEQFF; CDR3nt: TGCGCCAGCAGCTTCTCGGTCCGGGGCTCCTACAATGAGCAGTTCTTC
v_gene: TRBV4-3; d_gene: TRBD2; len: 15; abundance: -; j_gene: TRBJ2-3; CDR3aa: CASSGGGFGTDTQYF; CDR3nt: TGCGCCAGCAGCGGGGGGGGTTTCGGTACAGATACGCAGTATTTT
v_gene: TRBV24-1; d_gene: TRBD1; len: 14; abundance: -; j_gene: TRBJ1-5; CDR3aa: CATSDSGGSQPQHF; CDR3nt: TGTGCCACCAGTGACTCAGGGGGCAGTCAGCCCCAGCATTTT
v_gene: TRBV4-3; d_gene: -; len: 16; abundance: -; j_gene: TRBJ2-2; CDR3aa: CASSQDGTLRWGELFF; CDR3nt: TGCGCCAGCAGCCAAGATGGGACACTAAGGTGGGGGGAGCTGTTTTTT
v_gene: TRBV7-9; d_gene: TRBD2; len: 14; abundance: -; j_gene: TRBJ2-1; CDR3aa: CASSRLALNNEQFF; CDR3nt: TGTGCCAGCAGCCGACTAGCGCTTAACAATGAGCAGTTCTTC
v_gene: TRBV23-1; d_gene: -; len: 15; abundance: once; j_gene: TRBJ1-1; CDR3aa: CASSQSDRENTEAFF; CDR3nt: TGCGCCAGCAGTCAATCGGACAGAGAGAACACTGAAGCTTTCTTT
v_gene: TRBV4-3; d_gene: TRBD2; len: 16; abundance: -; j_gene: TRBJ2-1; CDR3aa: CASSPRGGSGNNEQFF; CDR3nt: TGCGCCAGCAGCCCCCGGGGCGGGAGTGGGAACAATGAGCAGTTCTTC
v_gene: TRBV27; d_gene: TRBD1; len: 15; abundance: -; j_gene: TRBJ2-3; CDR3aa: CASSLGQGIPDTQYF; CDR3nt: TGTGCCAGCAGTTTGGGACAGGGGATCCCAGATACGCAGTATTTT
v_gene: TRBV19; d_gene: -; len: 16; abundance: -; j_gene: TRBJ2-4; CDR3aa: CASSRGDLRAKNIQYF; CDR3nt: TGTGCCAGTAGCAGGGGGGATCTGAGGGCCAAAAACATTCAGTACTTC
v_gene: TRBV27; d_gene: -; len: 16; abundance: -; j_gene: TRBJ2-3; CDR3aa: CASSLSERKPQITQYF; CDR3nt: TGTGCCAGCAGTTTATCAGAGCGGAAGCCTCAGATAACGCAGTATTTT
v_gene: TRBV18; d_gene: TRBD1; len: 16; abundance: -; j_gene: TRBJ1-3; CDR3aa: CASSPQGVGSGNTIYF; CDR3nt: TGTGCCAGCTCACCCCAGGGGGTCGGCTCTGGAAACACCATATATTTT
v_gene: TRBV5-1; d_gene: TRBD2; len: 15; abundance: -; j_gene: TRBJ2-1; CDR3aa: CASSEGLVSYNEQFF; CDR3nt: TGCGCCAGCAGCGAGGGACTAGTATCCTACAATGAGCAGTTCTTC
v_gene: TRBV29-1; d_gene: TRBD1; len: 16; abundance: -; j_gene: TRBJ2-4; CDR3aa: CSAQGAGPLAKNIQYF; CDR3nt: TGCAGTGCCCAGGGGGCAGGCCCCCTAGCCAAAAACATTCAGTACTTC
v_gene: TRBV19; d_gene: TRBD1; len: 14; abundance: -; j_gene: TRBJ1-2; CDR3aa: CARANRGRNGGYTF; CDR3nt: TGTGCCAGAGCTAACAGGGGGCGTAACGGTGGCTACACCTTC
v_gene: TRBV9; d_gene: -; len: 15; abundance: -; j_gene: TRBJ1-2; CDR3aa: CASSDQATLNYGYTF; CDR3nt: TGTGCCAGCAGCGATCAGGCTACCCTTAACTATGGCTACACCTTC
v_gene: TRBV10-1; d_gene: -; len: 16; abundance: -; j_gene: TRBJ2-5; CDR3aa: CASSELIGEPQETQYF; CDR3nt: TGCGCCAGCAGTGAGTTGATCGGGGAGCCCCAAGAGACCCAGTACTTC
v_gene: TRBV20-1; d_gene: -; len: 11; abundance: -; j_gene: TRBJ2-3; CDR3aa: CSGRRQTREYF; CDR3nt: TGCAGTGGGCGGCGCCAGACCCGGGAGTATTTT